A selection of T cell receptor beta chains follows, all from one sample in a study of cytotoxic CD8 clonotypes in ibrutinib-treated CLL. The method was immunoSEQ multiplex PCR; TCRdb's version includes in-frame clones alone and lacks a portion of them. The table shows roughly 250,000 clones, with around three quarters occurring only once. The material sequenced was PBMCs, taken after 24 months of ibrutinib treatment. These TCRs come from a human donor with chronic lymphocytic leukemia. Each CDR3 is given with its conserved first and last residue. A D gene is named only where the DNA matches it firmly. Clone size is stated in some rows and not others, as once, few, many or a class when expanded.

cdr3_nt cdr3_aa cdr3_length d_call j_call v_call clone_size
TGTGCCAGCAGCCAAAACACAAATGACAGGGGACAACAAGAGACCCAGTACTTC CASSQNTNDRGQQETQYF 18 TRBD1 TRBJ2-5 TRBV9 NA
TGTGCCAGTAGTATTGGTAGCTGGGAGACCCAGTACTTC CASSIGSWETQYF 13 NA TRBJ2-5 TRBV19 NA
TGTGCCAGCAGTCAAGGAGGCACCTACCGGGACCGGGCGACCGAGCAGTACTTC CASSQGGTYRDRATEQYF 18 NA TRBJ2-7 TRBV13 NA
TGTGCCAGTAGTAGCCGTTTTATGGAAGAGCCCCAGCATTTT CASSSRFMEEPQHF 14 NA TRBJ1-5 TRBV19 few
TGTGCCAGCAGCTTCACACTGGGACTGTCAGGCTCCTACAATGAGCAGTTCTTC CASSFTLGLSGSYNEQFF 18 NA TRBJ2-1 TRBV13 NA
TGTGCCAGCACGCCAAGCGGGAGCTTGAGCGAGCAGTACTTC CASTPSGSLSEQYF 14 TRBD2 TRBJ2-7 TRBV6-5 NA
TGTGCCAGCAGCCCCGGGCAGGGTCTCAAAAAACTGTTTTTT CASSPGQGLKKLFF 14 NA TRBJ1-4 TRBV7-6 NA
TGTGCCATCAGTGGGGACAGGGAGGACTATGGCTACACCTTC CAISGDREDYGYTF 14 TRBD1 TRBJ1-2 TRBV10-3 NA
TGTGCCAGCAGCTTCTTGGCAGATACGCAGTATTTT CASSFLADTQYF 12 NA TRBJ2-3 TRBV7-6 NA
TGCGCCAGCAGCCCGGGACAGGTTGGGGACGAGCAGTACTTC CASSPGQVGDEQYF 14 TRBD1 TRBJ2-7 TRBV5-1 NA
TGTGCCAGCAGCCAAGATCTGGGGAGTAGGACTGAAGCTTTCTTT CASSQDLGSRTEAFF 15 NA TRBJ1-1 TRBV4-2 NA
TGTGCCAGCAGCTTAGACGCAGGGGGCGGGACTGAAGCTTTCTTT CASSLDAGGGTEAFF 15 TRBD1 TRBJ1-1 TRBV11-2 NA
TGTGCCAGCAGCTTAGCGACAGGGAACTATGGCTACACCTTC CASSLATGNYGYTF 14 TRBD1 TRBJ1-2 TRBV7-8 NA
TGCGCCAGCAGCTTGGAGGTAGGGCAGGGTGGCATTCAGTACTTC CASSLEVGQGGIQYF 15 NA TRBJ2-4 TRBV5-1 few
TGTGCCAGCAGCGTAGGTGGGACGCAAGTAGCAGAGCAGTTCTTC CASSVGGTQVAEQFF 15 NA TRBJ2-1 TRBV9 NA
TGTGCCAGCAGTGCCGCCCGCGGGGTCACTGAAGCTTTCTTT CASSAARGVTEAFF 14 NA TRBJ1-1 TRBV2 NA
TGTGCCATCAGTGGGACTAGTACGGTGGGCTCCTACAATGAGCAGTTCTTC CAISGTSTVGSYNEQFF 17 TRBD2 TRBJ2-1 TRBV10-3 NA
TGTGCCAGCACCTCGGAGGGCTCCTACAATGAGCAGTTCTTC CASTSEGSYNEQFF 14 NA TRBJ2-1 TRBV7-3 few
TGTGCCTGGAGCCAGAAGACCGGGACCGAGGACTTC CAWSQKTGTEDF 12 NA TRBJ2-5 TRBV30 NA
TGTGCCAGCATCCCGGGTCCTAGCAATCAGCCCCAGCATTTT CASIPGPSNQPQHF 14 NA TRBJ1-5 TRBV6-6 NA
TGTGCCTGGAGTCCAGGTGCCAAGGGCACTGAAGCTTTCTTT CAWSPGAKGTEAFF 14 NA TRBJ1-1 TRBV30 NA
TGTGCCAGCAGTCCCCGTGGGGTAACCTACGAGCAGTACTTC CASSPRGVTYEQYF 14 NA TRBJ2-7 TRBV27 NA
TGTGCCAGCAGACCCAGGGAACCTAGCGGGGGGGCCCTCGGCGAGCAGTACTTC CASRPREPSGGALGEQYF 18 TRBD2 TRBJ2-7 TRBV28 NA
TGTGCCAGCAGCTTAATGGTTTCGGCGGGGTCTAGCGGGAGGGTCGTGCAGTATTTT CASSLMVSAGSSGRVVQYF 19 TRBD2 TRBJ2-3 TRBV7-3 NA
TGTGCCAGCAGCGGCCTGCGGGACAGGGGGTCCGAGCAGTACTTC CASSGLRDRGSEQYF 15 TRBD1 TRBJ2-7 TRBV7-2 medium-sized
TGTGCCAGCACCTTTCCGGGACAGGGGTATGATGGCTACACCTTC CASTFPGQGYDGYTF 15 TRBD1 TRBJ1-2 TRBV28 NA
TGCGCCAGCAGCTTTGGCGGGAGCAAGGTAGATACGCAGTATTTT CASSFGGSKVDTQYF 15 TRBD2 TRBJ2-3 TRBV5-1 NA
TGTGCCAGCAGTTCGGGACAGCTGAACACCGGGGAGCTGTTTTTT CASSSGQLNTGELFF 15 TRBD1 TRBJ2-2 TRBV7-3 NA
TGTGCCAGCAGCTTCGGGACAGGGTCCCCCTACGAGCAGTACTTC CASSFGTGSPYEQYF 15 TRBD1 TRBJ2-7 TRBV5-6 NA
TGTGCCAGCAGTCTCCTACAGAGGAACAATGAGCAGTTCTTC CASSLLQRNNEQFF 14 NA TRBJ2-1 TRBV28 NA
TGCGCCACCTTAAGGTGGGACAGGGAGGGTGAGACCCAGTACTTC CATLRWDREGETQYF 15 TRBD1 TRBJ2-5 TRBV10-2 once
TGTGCCAGCAGCTTCCGGCAGGACAGCAGCTCCTACGAGCAGTACTTC CASSFRQDSSSYEQYF 16 NA TRBJ2-7 TRBV6-6 NA
TGTGCCAGCAGCGTAGGAAATGACAGGGGACGTGGCTACACCTTC CASSVGNDRGRGYTF 15 TRBD1 TRBJ1-2 TRBV9 few
TGCAGCGCCAGGGGCTATGAGCAGTTCTTC CSARGYEQFF 10 NA TRBJ2-1 TRBV29-1 NA
TGTGCCAGCAGTCGGGGAAATCAGCCCCAGCATTTT CASSRGNQPQHF 12 NA TRBJ1-5 TRBV28 NA
TGTGCTAGCAGCCAAATTTGGGAGGTGGACACTGAAGCTTTCTTT CASSQIWEVDTEAFF 15 NA TRBJ1-1 TRBV7-7 few
TGTGCCACCAGCAGTGATTCTGGGGGGTACGCTTTCTTT CATSSDSGGYAFF 13 NA TRBJ1-1 TRBV15 NA
TGTGCCAGCAGCTTACCAGGGAAAACCGGGGAGCTGTTTTTT CASSLPGKTGELFF 14 NA TRBJ2-2 TRBV7-6 NA
TGTGCCTGGAGTCCCGCAGGATTCTCCTACGAGCAGTACTTC CAWSPAGFSYEQYF 14 NA TRBJ2-7 TRBV30 few
TGTGCCAGCAGTCCACAGGGGCCTGAAGCTTTCTTT CASSPQGPEAFF 12 TRBD1 TRBJ1-1 TRBV2 NA
TGTGCCAGCTCACCTCTCCCGGGGGAGACAAACATTCAGTACTTC CASSPLPGETNIQYF 15 NA TRBJ2-4 TRBV18 NA
TGCGCCAGCGTTAGCGGGACAAATTACAATGAGCAGTTCTTC CASVSGTNYNEQFF 14 TRBD2 TRBJ2-1 TRBV5-1 few
TGCGCCAGCAGCCACCACATAGCAACTAATGAAAAACTGTTTTTT CASSHHIATNEKLFF 15 NA TRBJ1-4 TRBV4-3 once
TGCAGCGTCGCCGGGACCCCTGAACCAACCGGGGAGCTGTTTTTT CSVAGTPEPTGELFF 15 NA TRBJ2-2 TRBV29-1 NA
TGTGCCAGTAGTACGGGACTCAGCTCCTACAATGAGCAGTTCTTC CASSTGLSSYNEQFF 15 NA TRBJ2-1 TRBV19 NA
TGTGCCAGCAGTGAGTCTCTCCGGCAGTTCTTC CASSESLRQFF 11 NA TRBJ2-1 TRBV2 NA
TGTGCCAGTAGTCCCTTATTGGCGGGAGGATACAATGAGCAGTTCTTC CASSPLLAGGYNEQFF 16 TRBD2 TRBJ2-1 TRBV19 NA
TGTGCCAGCAGCGTTCGAGCGGGACGGGAAGATACGCAGTATTTT CASSVRAGREDTQYF 15 TRBD2 TRBJ2-3 TRBV9 NA
TGTGCCAGCTCGCGGGACAGGCAGTTCTTC CASSRDRQFF 10 NA TRBJ2-1 TRBV11-2 NA
TGCGCCAGCAGCTCCTCGGGGTCCGACGAGCAGTACTTC CASSSSGSDEQYF 13 NA TRBJ2-7 TRBV4-3 once
TGTGCCAGCACCCCTCTTCCGGGACAGCTCTCCGAGCAGTACTTC CASTPLPGQLSEQYF 15 TRBD1 TRBJ2-7 TRBV6-5 NA
TGCAGCTGGGGGCTGACTGAAGCTTTCTTT CSWGLTEAFF 10 NA TRBJ1-1 TRBV20-1 NA
TGTGCCAGCAGTTTAACTAGTTACGAGCAGTACTTC CASSLTSYEQYF 12 NA TRBJ2-7 TRBV28 NA
TGTGCCAGCAGTTACCGAGGGGCTAGCACAGATACGCAGTATTTT CASSYRGASTDTQYF 15 NA TRBJ2-3 TRBV6-5 NA
TGTGCCAGCAGTTCGGGACAGGGTAGCGGCTACACCTTC CASSSGQGSGYTF 13 TRBD1 TRBJ1-2 TRBV2 NA
TGTGCCAGCAGTTACCTTCGGGACATCCCCTACGAGCAGTACTTC CASSYLRDIPYEQYF 15 NA TRBJ2-7 TRBV27 once
TGTGCCAGCAGCTCCCCGGACAGATACAATGAGCAGTTCTTC CASSSPDRYNEQFF 14 NA TRBJ2-1 TRBV7-2 NA
TGTGCCAGCAGTTTATCCGGGACACTCGAGCAGTACTTC CASSLSGTLEQYF 13 NA TRBJ2-7 TRBV28 once
TGTGCCAGCAGCTTTCAAACTGTCTCCTACGAGCAGTACTTC CASSFQTVSYEQYF 14 NA TRBJ2-7 TRBV7-2 NA